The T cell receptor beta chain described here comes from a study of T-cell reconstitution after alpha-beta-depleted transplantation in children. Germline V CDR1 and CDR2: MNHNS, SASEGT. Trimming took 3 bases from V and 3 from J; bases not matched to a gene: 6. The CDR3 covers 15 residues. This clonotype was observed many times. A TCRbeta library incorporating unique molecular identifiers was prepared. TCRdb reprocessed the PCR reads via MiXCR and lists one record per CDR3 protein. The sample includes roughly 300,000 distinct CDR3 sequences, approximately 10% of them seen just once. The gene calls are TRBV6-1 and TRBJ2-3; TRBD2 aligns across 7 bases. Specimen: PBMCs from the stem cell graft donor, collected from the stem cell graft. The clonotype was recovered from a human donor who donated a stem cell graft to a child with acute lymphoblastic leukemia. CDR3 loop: CASSDGAGVTDTQYF. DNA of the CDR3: TGTGCCAGCAGTGATGGGGCGGGAGTAACAGATACGCAGTATTTT.